The clone carrying this T cell receptor (beta chain) was counted ten times or more. Its antigen is unidentified. This sample stems from a study of identical twins. General study results and limits: Models underestimated how often monozygotic twins shared out-of-frame TCR alpha.

Template switching (which added a universal primer site) was used, and cDNA carried unique molecular identifiers. From the 5' RACE reads, TCRdb called clonotypes with MiXCR, one entry per CDR3 protein. Among 420,000 or so distinct CDR3 sequences, about 18% were seen once, and the ten largest hold 9.5% to 15%. V gave up 1 base and J gave up 6 bases; unmatched junction bases: 10. The germline V gene encodes CDR1 MDHEN and CDR2 SYDVKM. The CDR3 covers 16 residues. This receptor was identified in a man aged 50 or older in good health. The sequencing input was naive T cells sorted from blood. V is TRBV28 and J is TRBJ2-5, with TRBD2 matching 8 bases. The CDR3 here is CASSLSPGGVRQTQYF. CDR3 nucleotide sequence: TGTGCCAGCAGTTTATCCCCCGGGGGGGTACGGCAGACCCAGTACTTC.